This TCR beta chain comes out of a study of blood T cell repertoires in COVID-19 (dated by TCRdb to the early 2020s). Concerning the study at large: The collaborator samples originated in the United States, Italy and Spain and spanned the acute and convalescent phases of COVID-19. Subjects who had been exposed to COVID-19, were actively infected with it, or had recovered from it provided the deeply sampled blood TCRbeta repertoires that made up the dataset. The samples were drawn from the first 160 participants of the ongoing ImmuneRACE study and from 1,200 or so subjects provided by 6 global collaborators. Sample metadata almost always included a de-identified subject ID, COVID-19 status, age in years and sex. Where HLA class I and class II types were available, the types were taken from metadata supplied by the sample provider, not from assay-based typing. A freely available public database, intended as a resource for researchers studying the immune response to SARS-CoV-2, is where the repertoires were released. The material from the prospective study consisted of cDNA or gDNA derived from T cells, B-cell-depleted T cells, or PBMCs. The investigation overall reported the following: How much clinical and demographic metadata was included differed by source and by participant, and the metadata was provided uncurated.

TCRbeta CDR3 regions were amplified from genomic DNA using the immunoSEQ Assay, a bias-controlled multiplex PCR. Per the source publication's procedure: The number of nucleated cells in each sample was estimated from the amplification of reference gene primers within the assay. Sequence reads were collapsed and filtered to measure the absolute abundance of every unique TCRbeta CDR3 rearrangement. For each sample, productive Simpson clonality was calculated by taking the square root of Simpson's diversity index across productive rearrangements. TCRdb obtained this table from immuneACCESS and retained in-frame rearrangements with V and J assigned. These tables miss some clones; where compared with another copy, unresolved V genes account for less than half of the shortfall, and the remainder is unexplained. V and J calls and clone size are given by that table; D and trimming were obtained from the DNA. The sample yields a few hundred thousand clones; about 90% were counted once. The ten largest clones capture about 8.4% of the sample.

Participants in the prospective study were enrolled through a virtual design, were aged about 18 to 90 years, and lived in about two dozen United States geographic areas. Cohort assignment in the prospective study relied on participant-reported clinical history from a screening survey and a study questionnaire. For ImmuneRACE Cohort 3, a participant was defined as recovered based on two consecutive negative NP/OP PCR tests, clearance by a healthcare professional, or resolution of symptoms. In the prospective study, mobile phlebotomists collected whole blood, serum and a nasopharyngeal or oropharyngeal swab from each participant. Over a 2-month period, participants in the prospective study had the option of providing additional blood draws and questionnaires. Before DNA extraction, prospective study blood samples were shipped either frozen or at room temperature. V loses 2 bases at its end and J loses 3 bases; junction bases beyond the gene matches: 3. The CDR3 numbers 14 residues from cysteine through phenylalanine. The DNA shown is the 42-base CDR3, in frame from base 1. Based on the germline V gene, the CDR1 and CDR2 sequences are MNHEY and SVGAGI.

On this clone: No antigen is known for it. Base qualities are not recorded, but no much larger clone differs from it by a single base.

The chain is encoded by TRBV6-5 joined to TRBJ1-1, and 7 bases in between align with TRBD1. This receptor was identified in a woman under 40 who had recovered from COVID-19. Input material: PBMCs or T cells enriched from blood (not recorded which). The nucleotide sequence reads as follows: TGTGCCAGCAGTTACACTCAGGGGGACACTGAAGCTTTCTTT. Its protein reads: CASSYTQGDTEAFF.